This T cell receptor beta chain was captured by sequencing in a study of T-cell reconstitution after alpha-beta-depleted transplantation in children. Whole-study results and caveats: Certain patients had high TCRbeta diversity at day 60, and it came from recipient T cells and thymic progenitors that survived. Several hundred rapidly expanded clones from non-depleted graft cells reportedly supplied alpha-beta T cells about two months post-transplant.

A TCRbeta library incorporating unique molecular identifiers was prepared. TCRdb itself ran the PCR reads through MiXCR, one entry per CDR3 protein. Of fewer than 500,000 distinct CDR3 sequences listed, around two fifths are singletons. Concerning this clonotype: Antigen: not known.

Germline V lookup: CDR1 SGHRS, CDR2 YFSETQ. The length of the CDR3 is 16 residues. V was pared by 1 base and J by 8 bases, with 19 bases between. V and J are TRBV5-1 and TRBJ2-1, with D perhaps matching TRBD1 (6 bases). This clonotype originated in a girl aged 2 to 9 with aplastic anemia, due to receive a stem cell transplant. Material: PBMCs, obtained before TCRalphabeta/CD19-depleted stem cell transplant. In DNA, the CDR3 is TGCGCCAGCAGCTTGCCGCCCCTAGCCTCAGGGGATGAGCAGTTCTTC. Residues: CASSLPPLASGDEQFF. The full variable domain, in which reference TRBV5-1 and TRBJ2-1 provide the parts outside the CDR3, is KAGVTQTPRYLIKTRGQQVTLSCSPISGHRSVSWYQQTPGQGLQFLFEYFSETQRNKGNFPGRFSGRQFSNSRSEMNVSTLELGDSALYLCASSLPPLASGDEQFFGPGTRLTVL.